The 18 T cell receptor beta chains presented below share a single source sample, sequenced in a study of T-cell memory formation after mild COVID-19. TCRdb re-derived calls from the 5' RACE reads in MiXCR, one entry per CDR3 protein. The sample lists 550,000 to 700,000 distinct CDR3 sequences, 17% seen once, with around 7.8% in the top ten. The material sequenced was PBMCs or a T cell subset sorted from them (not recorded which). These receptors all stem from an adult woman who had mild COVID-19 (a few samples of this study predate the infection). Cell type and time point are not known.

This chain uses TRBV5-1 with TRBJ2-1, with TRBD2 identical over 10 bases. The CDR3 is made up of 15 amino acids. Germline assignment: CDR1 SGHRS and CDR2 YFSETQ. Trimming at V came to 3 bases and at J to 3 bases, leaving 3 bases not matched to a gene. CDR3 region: CASSSASGSYNEQFF. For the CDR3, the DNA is TGCGCCAGCAGCTCCGCTAGCGGGAGCTACAATGAGCAGTTCTTC. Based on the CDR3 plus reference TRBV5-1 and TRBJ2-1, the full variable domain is KAGVTQTPRYLIKTRGQQVTLSCSPISGHRSVSWYQQTPGQGLQFLFEYFSETQRNKGNFPGRFSGRQFSNSRSEMNVSTLELGDSALYLCASSSASGSYNEQFFGPGTRLTVL.

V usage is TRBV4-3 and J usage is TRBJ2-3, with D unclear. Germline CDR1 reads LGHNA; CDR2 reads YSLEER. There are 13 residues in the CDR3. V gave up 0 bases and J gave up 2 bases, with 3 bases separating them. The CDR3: CASSQDNTDTQYF. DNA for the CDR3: TGCGCCAGCAGCCAAGATAACACAGATACGCAGTATTTT.

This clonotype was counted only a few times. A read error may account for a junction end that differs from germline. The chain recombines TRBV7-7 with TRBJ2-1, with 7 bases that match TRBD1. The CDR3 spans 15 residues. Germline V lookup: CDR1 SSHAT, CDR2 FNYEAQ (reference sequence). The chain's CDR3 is CASSLNLGQPNEQFF. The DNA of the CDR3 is TGTGCTAGCAGCTTAAACCTGGGACAGCCGAATGAGCAGTTCTTC.

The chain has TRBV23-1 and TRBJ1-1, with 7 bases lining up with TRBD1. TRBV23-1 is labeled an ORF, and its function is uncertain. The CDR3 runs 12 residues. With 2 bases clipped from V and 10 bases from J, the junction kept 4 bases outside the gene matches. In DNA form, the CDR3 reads TGCGCCAGCAGTCAAAGGGGGCGAGGAGCTTTCTTT. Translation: CASSQRGRGAFF.

The CDR3 loop is CASSVGGYTQYF. CDR3 DNA sequence: TGTGCCAGCAGTGTCGGGGGATATACGCAGTATTTT. The V gene is TRBV7-9, the J gene TRBJ2-3, with a tentative D call TRBD2 (6 bases). Germline V gene sequence: CDR1 SEHNR, CDR2 FQNEAQ (reference sequence). V was clipped by 6 bases and J by 7 bases, with 11 bases between them. The CDR3 has 12 residues.

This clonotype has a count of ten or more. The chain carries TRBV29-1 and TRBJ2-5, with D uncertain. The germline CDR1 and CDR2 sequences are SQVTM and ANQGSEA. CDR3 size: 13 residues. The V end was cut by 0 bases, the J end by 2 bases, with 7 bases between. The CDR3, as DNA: TGCAGCGTTGAAGAATGGCGGCAAGAGACCCAGTACTTC. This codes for CSVEEWRQETQYF.

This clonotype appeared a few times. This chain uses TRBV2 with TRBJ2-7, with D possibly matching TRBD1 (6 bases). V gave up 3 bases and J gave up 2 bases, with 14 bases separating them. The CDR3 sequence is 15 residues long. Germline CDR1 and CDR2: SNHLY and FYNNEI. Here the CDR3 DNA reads TGTGCCAGCAGTGATTCGGTGGGGGCCGCCTACGAGCAGTACTTC. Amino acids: CASSDSVGAAYEQYF.

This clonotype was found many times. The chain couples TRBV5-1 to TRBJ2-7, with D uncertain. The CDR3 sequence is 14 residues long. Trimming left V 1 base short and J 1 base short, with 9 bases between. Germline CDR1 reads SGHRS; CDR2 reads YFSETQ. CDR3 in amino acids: CASSLMARSYEQYF. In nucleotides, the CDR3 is TGCGCCAGCAGCTTGATGGCAAGATCCTACGAGCAGTACTTC.

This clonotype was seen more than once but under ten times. Written as DNA, the CDR3 is TGTGCCAGCAGGCCCGGTGGGGGTACCTATGGCTACACCTTC. Translated: CASRPGGGTYGYTF. V usage is TRBV12-3 or TRBV12-4 and J usage is TRBJ1-2; possible D gene TRBD1, 5 bases. The CDR3 is 14 amino acids. V was clipped by 6 bases and J by 4 bases, with 15 bases between them.

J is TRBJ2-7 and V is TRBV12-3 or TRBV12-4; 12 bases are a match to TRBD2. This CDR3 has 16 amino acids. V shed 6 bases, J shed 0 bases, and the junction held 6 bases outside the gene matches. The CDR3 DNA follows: TGTGCCAGCAGCCTACGACTAGCGGGGGCCTCCTACGAGCAGTACTTC. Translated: CASSLRLAGASYEQYF.

CDR3 sequence: CASSFGGRNYGYTF. The CDR3, as DNA: TGTGCCAGCAGTTTCGGGGGCAGGAACTATGGCTACACCTTC. The chain is built from TRBV12-3 or TRBV12-4 and TRBJ1-2; TRBD1 might be the D (6 bases). The CDR3 is made up of 14 amino acids. The V end was cut by 3 bases, the J end by 2 bases, with 10 bases between.

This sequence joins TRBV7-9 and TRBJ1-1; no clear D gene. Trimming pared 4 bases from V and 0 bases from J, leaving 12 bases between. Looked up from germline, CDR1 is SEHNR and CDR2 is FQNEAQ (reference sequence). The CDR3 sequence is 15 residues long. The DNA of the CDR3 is TGTGCCAGCAGCTGGGTCAGCACAATGAACACTGAAGCTTTCTTT. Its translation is CASSWVSTMNTEAFF.

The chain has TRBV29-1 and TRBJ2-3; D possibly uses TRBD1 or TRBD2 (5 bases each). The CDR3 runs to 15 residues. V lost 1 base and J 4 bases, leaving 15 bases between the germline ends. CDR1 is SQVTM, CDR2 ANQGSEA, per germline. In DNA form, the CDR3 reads TGCAGCGTTGAAGTGGCTAGCTGGGGGTCAGATACGCAGTATTTT. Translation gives CSVEVASWGSDTQYF.

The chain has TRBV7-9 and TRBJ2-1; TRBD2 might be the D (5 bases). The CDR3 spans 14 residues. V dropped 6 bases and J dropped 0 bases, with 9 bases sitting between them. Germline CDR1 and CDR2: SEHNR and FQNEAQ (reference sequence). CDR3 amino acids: CASRGRSSYNEQFF. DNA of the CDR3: TGTGCCAGCAGGGGGAGAAGCTCCTACAATGAGCAGTTCTTC. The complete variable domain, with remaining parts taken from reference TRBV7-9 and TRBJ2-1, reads DTGVSQNPRHKITKRGQNVTFRCDPISEHNRLYWYRQTLGQGPEFLTYFQNEAQLEKSRLLSDRFSAERPKGSFSTLEIQRTEQGDSAMYLCASRGRSSYNEQFFGPGTRLTVL.

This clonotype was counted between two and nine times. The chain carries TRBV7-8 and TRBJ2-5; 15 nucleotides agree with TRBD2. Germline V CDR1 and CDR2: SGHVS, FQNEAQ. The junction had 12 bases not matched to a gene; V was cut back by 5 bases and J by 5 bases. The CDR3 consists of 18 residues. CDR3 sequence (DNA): TGTGCCAGCAGCCCCCCCGGGACTAGCGGGAGGCGGGGGGAGACCCAGTACTTC. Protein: CASSPPGTSGRRGETQYF.

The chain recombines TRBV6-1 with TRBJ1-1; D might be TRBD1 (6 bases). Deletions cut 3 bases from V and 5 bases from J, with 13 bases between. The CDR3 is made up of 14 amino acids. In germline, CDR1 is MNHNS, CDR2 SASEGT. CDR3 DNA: TGTGCCAGCAGTGATGGGGGGGCGCGGACTGAAGCTTTCTTT. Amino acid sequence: CASSDGGARTEAFF.

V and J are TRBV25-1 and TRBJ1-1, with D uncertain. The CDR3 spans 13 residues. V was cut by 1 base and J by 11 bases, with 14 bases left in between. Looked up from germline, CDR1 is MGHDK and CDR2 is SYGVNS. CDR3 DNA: TGTGCCAGCAGTGAATGGGGTGGGGTTGAGGCTTTCTTT. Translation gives CASSEWGGVEAFF. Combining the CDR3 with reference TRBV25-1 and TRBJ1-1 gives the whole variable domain EADIYQTPRYLVIGTGKKITLECSQTMGHDKMYWYQQDPGMELHLIHYSYGVNSTEKGDLSSESTVSRIRTEHFPLTLESARPSHTSQYLCASSEWGGVEAFFGQGTRLTVV.

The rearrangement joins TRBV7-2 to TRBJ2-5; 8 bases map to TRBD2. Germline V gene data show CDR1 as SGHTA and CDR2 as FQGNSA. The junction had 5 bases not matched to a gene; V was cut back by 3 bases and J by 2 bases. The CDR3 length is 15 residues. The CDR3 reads CASSFVTGGQETQYF. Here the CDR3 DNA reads TGTGCCAGCAGCTTTGTAACGGGAGGGCAAGAGACCCAGTACTTC.